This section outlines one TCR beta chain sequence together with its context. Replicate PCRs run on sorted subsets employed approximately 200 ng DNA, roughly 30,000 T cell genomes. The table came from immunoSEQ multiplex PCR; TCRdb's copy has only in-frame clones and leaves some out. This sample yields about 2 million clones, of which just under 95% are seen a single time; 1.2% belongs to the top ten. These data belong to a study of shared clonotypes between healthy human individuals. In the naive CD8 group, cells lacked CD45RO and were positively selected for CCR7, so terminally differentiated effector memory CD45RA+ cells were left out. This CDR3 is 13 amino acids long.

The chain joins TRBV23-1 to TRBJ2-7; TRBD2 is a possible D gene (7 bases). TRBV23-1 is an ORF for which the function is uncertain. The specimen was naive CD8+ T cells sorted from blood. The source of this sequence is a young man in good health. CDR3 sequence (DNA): TGCTCGGGGGGACACTCTCTCCCCGACGAGCAGTACTTC. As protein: CSGGHSLPDEQYF.